This TCR beta chain comes out of a study of T cells in Graves' hyperthyroidism and ophthalmopathy. Researchers defined stable Graves' hyperthyroidism as no ophthalmopathy progression within 18 months. Lactation, pregnancy, other autoimmune disease or uncontrolled infection excluded patients. Amplification yielded TCR beta CDR3 regions, with RNA transcripts as the source. The TCR CDR3 was amplified in a first-round RT-PCR using the HTBI primer set. TCRdb re-called the multiplex PCR reads with MiXCR, one entry per CDR3 protein. The data hold 350,000 to 500,000 distinct CDR3 sequences, with roughly 13% observed a single time. This clonotype has ten or more counts. The clonotype was recovered from a young woman with Graves' hyperthyroidism. The specimen sequenced was blood.

This chain's CDR3 is CASSFGGTNYGYTF. The CDR3 DNA reads TGTGCCAGCAGTTTCGGCGGCACAAACTATGGCTACACCTTC. The V call is TRBV27, the J call TRBJ1-2; no definite D call. The CDR3 has 14 amino acids. The germline V gene encodes CDR1 MNHEY and CDR2 SMNVEV (reference sequence). V shed 3 bases and J shed 2 bases, with 10 bases lying between them.